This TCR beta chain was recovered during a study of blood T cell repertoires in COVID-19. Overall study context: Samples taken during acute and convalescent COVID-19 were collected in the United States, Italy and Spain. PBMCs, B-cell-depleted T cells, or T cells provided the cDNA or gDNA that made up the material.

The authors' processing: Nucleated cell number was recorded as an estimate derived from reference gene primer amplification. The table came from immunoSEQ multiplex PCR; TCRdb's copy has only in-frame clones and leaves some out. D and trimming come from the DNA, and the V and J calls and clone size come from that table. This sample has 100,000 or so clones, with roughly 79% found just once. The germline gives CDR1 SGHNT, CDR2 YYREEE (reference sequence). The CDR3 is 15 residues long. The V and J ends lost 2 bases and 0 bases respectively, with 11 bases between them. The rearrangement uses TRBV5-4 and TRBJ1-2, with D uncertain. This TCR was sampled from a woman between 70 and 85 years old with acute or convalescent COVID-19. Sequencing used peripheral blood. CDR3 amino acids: CASSFWGAANYGYTF. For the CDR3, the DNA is TGTGCCAGCAGCTTTTGGGGAGCAGCTAACTATGGCTACACCTTC.